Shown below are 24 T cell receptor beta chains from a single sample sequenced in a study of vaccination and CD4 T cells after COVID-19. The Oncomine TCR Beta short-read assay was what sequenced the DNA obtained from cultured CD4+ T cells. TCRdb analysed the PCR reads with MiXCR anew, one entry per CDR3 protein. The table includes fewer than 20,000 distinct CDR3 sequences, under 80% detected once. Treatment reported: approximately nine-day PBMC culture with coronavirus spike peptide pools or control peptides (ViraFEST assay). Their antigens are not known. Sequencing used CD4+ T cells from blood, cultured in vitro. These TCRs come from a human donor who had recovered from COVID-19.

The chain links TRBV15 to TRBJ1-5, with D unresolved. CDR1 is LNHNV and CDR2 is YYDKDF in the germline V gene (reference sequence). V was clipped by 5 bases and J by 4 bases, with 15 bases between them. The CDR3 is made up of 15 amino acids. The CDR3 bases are TGTGCCACCAGCCTCGGCACCGTGTGGAATCAGCCCCAGCATTTT. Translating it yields CATSLGTVWNQPQHF.

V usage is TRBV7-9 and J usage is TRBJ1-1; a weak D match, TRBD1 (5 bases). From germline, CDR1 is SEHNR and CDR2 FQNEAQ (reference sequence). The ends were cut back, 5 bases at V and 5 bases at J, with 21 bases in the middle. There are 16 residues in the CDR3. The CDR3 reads CASSPGGVGSVTEAFF. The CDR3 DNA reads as TGTGCCAGCAGCCCGGGGGGGGTTGGTTCCGTTACTGAAGCTTTCTTT.

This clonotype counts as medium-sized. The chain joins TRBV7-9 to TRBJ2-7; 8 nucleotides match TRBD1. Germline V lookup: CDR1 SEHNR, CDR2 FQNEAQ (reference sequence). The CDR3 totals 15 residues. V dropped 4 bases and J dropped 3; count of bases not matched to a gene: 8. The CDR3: CASSSPGQANYEQYF. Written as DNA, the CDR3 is TGTGCCAGCAGCTCGCCGGGACAGGCGAACTACGAGCAGTACTTC.

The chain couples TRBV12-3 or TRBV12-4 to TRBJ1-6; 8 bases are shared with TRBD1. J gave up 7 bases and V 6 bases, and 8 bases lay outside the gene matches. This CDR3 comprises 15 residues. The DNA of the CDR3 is TGTGCCAGCAGGTACCGGGACAGGTTGAATTCACCCCTCCACTTT. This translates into CASRYRDRLNSPLHF.

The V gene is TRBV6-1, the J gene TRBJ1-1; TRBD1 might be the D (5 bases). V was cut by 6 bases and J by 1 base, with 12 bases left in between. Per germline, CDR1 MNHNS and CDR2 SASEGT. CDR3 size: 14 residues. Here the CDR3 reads CASRHTGENTEAFF. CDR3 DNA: TGTGCCAGCAGACATACGGGGGAGAACACTGAAGCTTTCTTT.

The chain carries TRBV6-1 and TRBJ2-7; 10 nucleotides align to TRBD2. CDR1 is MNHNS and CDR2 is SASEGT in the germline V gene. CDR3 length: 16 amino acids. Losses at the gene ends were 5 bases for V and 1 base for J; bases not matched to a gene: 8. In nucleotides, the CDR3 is TGTGCCAGCAGTCAGATTTGGACTAGCGGTTCCTACGAGCAGTACTTC. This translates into CASSQIWTSGSYEQYF.

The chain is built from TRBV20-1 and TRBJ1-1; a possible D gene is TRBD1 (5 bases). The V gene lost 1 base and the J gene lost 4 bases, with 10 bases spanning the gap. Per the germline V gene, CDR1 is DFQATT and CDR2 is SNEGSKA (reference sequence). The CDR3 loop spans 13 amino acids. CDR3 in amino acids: CSARGGGATEAFF. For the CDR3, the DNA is TGCAGTGCTAGAGGGGGTGGGGCCACTGAAGCTTTCTTT.

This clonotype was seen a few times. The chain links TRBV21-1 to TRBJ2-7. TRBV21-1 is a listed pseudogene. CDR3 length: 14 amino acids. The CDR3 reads CASSKMDCSYEQYF. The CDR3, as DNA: TGTGCCAGCAGCAAAATGGATTGCAGCTACGAGCAGTACTTC.

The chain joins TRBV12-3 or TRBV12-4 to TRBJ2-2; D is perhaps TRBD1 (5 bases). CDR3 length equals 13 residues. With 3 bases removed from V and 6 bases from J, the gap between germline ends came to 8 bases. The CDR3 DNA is TGTGCCAGCAGTTTTGGGGCTTCCGGGGAGCTGTTTTTT. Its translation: CASSFGASGELFF.

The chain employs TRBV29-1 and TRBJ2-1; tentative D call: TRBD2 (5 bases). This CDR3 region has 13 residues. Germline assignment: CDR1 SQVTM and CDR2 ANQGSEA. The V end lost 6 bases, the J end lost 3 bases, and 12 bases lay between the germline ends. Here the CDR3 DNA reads TGCAGCGTGCATACTAGAGTCTACAATGAGCAGTTCTTC. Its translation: CSVHTRVYNEQFF.

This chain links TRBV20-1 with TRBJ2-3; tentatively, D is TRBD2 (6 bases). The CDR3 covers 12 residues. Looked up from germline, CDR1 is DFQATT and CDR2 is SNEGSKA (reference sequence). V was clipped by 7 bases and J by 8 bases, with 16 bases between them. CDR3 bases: TGCAGTGTCCGAGGAGGGCCGAGTACGCAGTATTTT. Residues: CSVRGGPSTQYF.

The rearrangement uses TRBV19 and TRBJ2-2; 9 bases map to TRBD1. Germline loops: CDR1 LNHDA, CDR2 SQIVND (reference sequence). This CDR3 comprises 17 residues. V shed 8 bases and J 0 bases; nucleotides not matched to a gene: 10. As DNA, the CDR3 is TGTGCCAGTTCCCGGACAGGGGACAGCTCGAACACCGGGGAGCTGTTTTTT. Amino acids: CASSRTGDSSNTGELFF.

CDR3 DNA sequence: TGCAGTGCTTACAGTGCTAGCACAGATACGCAGTATTTT. This codes for CSAYSASTDTQYF. This rearrangement joins TRBV20-1 to TRBJ2-3; D is unclear. CDR1 and CDR2 (germline): DFQATT, SNEGSKA (reference sequence). Trimming took off 5 bases at V and 0 bases at J, with 9 bases between the two ends. The CDR3 extends over 13 amino acids.

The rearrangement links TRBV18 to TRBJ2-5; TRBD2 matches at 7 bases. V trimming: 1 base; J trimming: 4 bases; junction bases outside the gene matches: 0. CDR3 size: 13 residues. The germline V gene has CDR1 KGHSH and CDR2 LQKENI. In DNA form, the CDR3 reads TGTGCCAGCTCACCACGGGGGGGAGAGACCCAGTACTTC. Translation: CASSPRGGETQYF.

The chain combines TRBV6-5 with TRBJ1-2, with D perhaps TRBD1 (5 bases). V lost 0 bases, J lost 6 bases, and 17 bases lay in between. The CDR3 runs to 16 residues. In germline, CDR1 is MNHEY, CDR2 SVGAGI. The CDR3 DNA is TGTGCCAGCAGTTACTCGATCTGGCAGGAGGGGAATGGCTACACCTTC. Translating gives CASSYSIWQEGNGYTF.

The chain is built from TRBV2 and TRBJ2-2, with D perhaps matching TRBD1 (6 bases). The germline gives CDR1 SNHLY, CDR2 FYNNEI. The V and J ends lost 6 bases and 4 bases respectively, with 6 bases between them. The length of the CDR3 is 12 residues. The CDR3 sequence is CASRQGTGELFF. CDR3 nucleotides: TGTGCCAGCAGACAGGGCACCGGGGAGCTGTTTTTT.

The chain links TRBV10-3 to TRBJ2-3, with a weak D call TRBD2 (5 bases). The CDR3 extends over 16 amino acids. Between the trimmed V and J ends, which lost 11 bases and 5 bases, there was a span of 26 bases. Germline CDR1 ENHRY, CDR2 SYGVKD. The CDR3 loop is CAERITRSALRDTQYF. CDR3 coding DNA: TGTGCCGAGCGCATAACTAGATCCGCCCTTCGAGATACGCAGTATTTT.

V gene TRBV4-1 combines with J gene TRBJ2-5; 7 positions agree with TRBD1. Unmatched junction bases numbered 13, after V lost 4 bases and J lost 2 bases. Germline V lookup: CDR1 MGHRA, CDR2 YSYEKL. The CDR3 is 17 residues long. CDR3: CASSPARQGRRQETQYF. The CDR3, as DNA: TGCGCCAGCAGCCCCGCCAGACAGGGAAGGAGGCAAGAGACCCAGTACTTC.

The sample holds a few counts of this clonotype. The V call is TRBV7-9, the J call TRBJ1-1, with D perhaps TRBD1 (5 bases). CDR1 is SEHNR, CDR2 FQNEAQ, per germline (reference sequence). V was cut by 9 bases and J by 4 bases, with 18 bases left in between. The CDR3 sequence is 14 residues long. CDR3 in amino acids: CASAWGTGGTEAFF. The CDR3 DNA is TGTGCCAGTGCGTGGGGGACCGGGGGCACTGAAGCTTTCTTT.

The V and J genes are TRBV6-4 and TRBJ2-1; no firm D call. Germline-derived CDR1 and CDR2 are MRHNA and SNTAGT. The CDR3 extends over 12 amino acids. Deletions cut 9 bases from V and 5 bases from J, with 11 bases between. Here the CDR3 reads CARCCKHNEQFF. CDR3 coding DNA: TGTGCCAGATGCTGTAAGCACAATGAGCAGTTCTTC.

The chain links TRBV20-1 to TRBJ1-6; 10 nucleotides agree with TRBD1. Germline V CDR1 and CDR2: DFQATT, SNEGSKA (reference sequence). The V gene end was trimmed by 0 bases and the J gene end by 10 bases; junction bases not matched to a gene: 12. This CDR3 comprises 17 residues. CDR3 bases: TGCAGTGCTAGAGATCCCCGACAGGGGGCGAGTGAGTCACCCCTCCACTTT. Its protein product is CSARDPRQGASESPLHF.

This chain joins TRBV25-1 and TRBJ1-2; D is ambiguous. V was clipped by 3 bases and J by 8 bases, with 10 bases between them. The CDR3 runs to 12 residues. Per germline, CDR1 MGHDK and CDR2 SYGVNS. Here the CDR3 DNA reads TGTGCCAGCAGTGACAGCGCATGGGGCTACACCTTC. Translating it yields CASSDSAWGYTF.

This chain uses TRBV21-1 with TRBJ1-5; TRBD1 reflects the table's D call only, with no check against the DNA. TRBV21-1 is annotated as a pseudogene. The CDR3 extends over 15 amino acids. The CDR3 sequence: CASSKGTGRNQPQHF. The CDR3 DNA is TGTGCCAGCAGCAAGGGGACAGGGCGCAATCAGCCCCAGCATTTT.

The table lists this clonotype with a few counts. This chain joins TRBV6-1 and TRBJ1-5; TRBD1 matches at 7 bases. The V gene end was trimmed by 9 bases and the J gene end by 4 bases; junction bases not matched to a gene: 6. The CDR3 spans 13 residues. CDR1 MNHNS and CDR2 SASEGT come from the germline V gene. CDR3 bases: TGTGCCAGTAGACAGGGTCCAAATCAGCCCCAGCATTTT. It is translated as CASRQGPNQPQHF.